What follows are 20 T cell receptor beta chains derived from one specimen sequenced in a study of beta chain features in type 1 diabetes. Points from the study as a whole: Moderate but significant shortening of TCRB CDR3s was recorded in all four CD4+ subsets from Type 1 diabetes patients.

Expressed TCRB transcripts got sequenced, as all isolated RNA was reverse transcribed. Here immunoSEQ multiplex PCR was the method, and the copy in TCRdb shows in-frame clones only, minus some. The sample gives around 53,000 clones, 55% to 70% of which show up once; 0.25% to 0.35% is in the top ten. For these receptors, no antigen is known. Sequences were obtained from stem cell memory CD4+ T cells from blood. Receptors were obtained from a woman aged 30 to 39 with type 1 diabetes.

The J gene is TRBJ2-4, the V gene TRBV16; perhaps TRBD1 as D (6 bases). The CDR3 has 17 amino acids. The V end lost 0 bases, the J end lost 0 bases, and 12 bases lay between the germline ends. CDR1 is KGHSY and CDR2 is FQNENV in the germline V gene. CDR3 sequence reads: CASSQSGTPLAKNIQYF. The CDR3 DNA sequence: TGTGCCAGCAGCCAATCGGGGACACCTCTAGCCAAAAACATTCAGTACTTC.

The J gene is TRBJ2-1, the V gene TRBV9, with 9 nucleotides matching TRBD1. The germline V gene encodes CDR1 SGDLS and CDR2 YYNGEE. This CDR3 region has 16 residues. Trimming took 3 bases from V and 5 from J; bases not matched to a gene: 9. The CDR3 bases are TGTGCCAGCAGCGATACCTTAGGGGACAGGGACAATGAGCAGTTCTTC. Protein product: CASSDTLGDRDNEQFF.

The chain recombines TRBV7-9 with TRBJ1-2; tentatively, D is TRBD1 (5 bases). V lost 1 base and J 6 bases, leaving 12 bases between the germline ends. The germline V gene has CDR1 SEHNR and CDR2 FQNEAQ (reference sequence). This CDR3 is 14 amino acids long. CDR3 in amino acids: CASSLEARVHGYTF. The CDR3 region has the DNA TGTGCCAGCAGCTTAGAGGCCAGGGTGCATGGCTACACCTTC.

This clone was observed a few times. The V and J genes are TRBV5-1 and TRBJ2-4, with D perhaps TRBD2 (6 bases). Trimming shortened V by 0 bases and J by 1 base, and 11 bases separated the two germline ends. The CDR3 has 16 residues. The germline CDR1 and CDR2 sequences are SGHRS and YFSETQ. This CDR3 reads CASSLATSNAKNIQYF. Written as DNA, the CDR3 is TGCGCCAGCAGCTTGGCTACTAGCAATGCCAAAAACATTCAGTACTTC.

CDR3 protein: CASSPTLLRTGNIGYTF. The CDR3 nucleotides are TGCGCCAGCAGCCCCACCCTCTTGCGGACAGGGAATATTGGCTACACCTTC. This rearrangement joins TRBV4-1 to TRBJ1-2; 8 bases map to TRBD1. The CDR3 extends over 17 amino acids. CDR1 and CDR2 from the germline V gene are MGHRA and YSYEKL. The ends lost 4 bases at V and 7 bases at J; junction bases unmatched: 17.

The chain combines TRBV7-2 with TRBJ2-7, with D perhaps TRBD2 (6 bases). The V gene lost 5 bases and the J gene lost 3 bases, with 17 bases spanning the gap. The CDR3 length is 15 residues. Germline values: CDR1 SGHTA, CDR2 FQGNSA. The CDR3 nucleotides are TGTGCCAGCAGCCTACCCCACGGGACTCTCTACGAGCAGTACTTC. It translates to CASSLPHGTLYEQYF. Filled out from reference TRBV7-2 and TRBJ2-7, the complete variable domain reads GAGVSQSPSNKVTEKGKDVELRCDPISGHTALYWYRQSLGQGLEFLIYFQGNSAPDKSGLPSDRFSAERTGGSVSTLTIQRTQQEDSAVYLCASSLPHGTLYEQYFGPGTRLTVT.

The rearrangement uses TRBV7-2 and TRBJ2-2; a weak D match, TRBD2 (5 bases). V gave up 5 bases and J gave up 1 base, with 14 bases separating them. The germline V gene has CDR1 SGHTA and CDR2 FQGNSA. The CDR3 totals 16 residues. The CDR3 loop reads CASSPRLSMNTGELFF. The DNA of the CDR3 is TGTGCCAGCAGCCCCCGACTAAGTATGAACACCGGGGAGCTGTTTTTT. The full variable domain, with the rest looked up from reference TRBV7-2 and TRBJ2-2, is GAGVSQSPSNKVTEKGKDVELRCDPISGHTALYWYRQSLGQGLEFLIYFQGNSAPDKSGLPSDRFSAERTGGSVSTLTIQRTQQEDSAVYLCASSPRLSMNTGELFFGEGSRLTVL.

The rearrangement links TRBV6-5 to TRBJ1-1; D ambiguous. CDR1 MNHEY and CDR2 SVGAGI come from the germline V gene. V gave up 5 bases and J gave up 7 bases, with 14 bases separating them. The CDR3 is 13 amino acids. In nucleotides, the CDR3 is TGTGCCAGCAGTAGCCCGGGGTGGGGTGAAGCTTTCTTT. It specifies CASSSPGWGEAFF.

The chain joins TRBV10-2 to TRBJ2-7; 11 bases line up with TRBD2. Germline values: CDR1 WSHSY, CDR2 SAAADI. V shed 6 bases, J shed 6 bases, and the junction held 4 bases outside the gene matches. This CDR3 is 13 amino acids long. CDR3 in amino acids: CASRLAGESEQYF. Written as DNA, the CDR3 is TGCGCCAGCAGACTAGCGGGAGAATCCGAGCAGTACTTC.

The chain couples TRBV19 to TRBJ2-1, with TRBD2 matching over 10 bases. The germline V gene has CDR1 LNHDA and CDR2 SQIVND (reference sequence). J was trimmed by 9 bases and V by 10 bases; bases with no gene match: 9. The CDR3 has 13 amino acids. The CDR3 nucleotides read TGTGCCACCTCACTAGCGGGATATGGTGAGCAGTTCTTC. This gives the protein CATSLAGYGEQFF.

The rearrangement links TRBV5-1 to TRBJ2-6, with 7 nucleotides matching TRBD1. V shed 1 base and J 0 bases; nucleotides not matched to a gene: 4. Germline lookup yields CDR1 SGHRS and CDR2 YFSETQ. The CDR3 spans 17 residues. The CDR3 DNA sequence: TGCGCCAGCAGCTTGTGGACAGGAAACTCTGGGGCCAACGTCCTGACTTTC. Its translation is CASSLWTGNSGANVLTF.

The V and J genes are TRBV5-1 and TRBJ2-6; TRBD1 agrees at 7 bases. This CDR3 region has 18 residues. Germline V lookup: CDR1 SGHRS, CDR2 YFSETQ. J was trimmed by 0 bases and V by 6 bases; bases with no gene match: 12. CDR3 sequence: CASTRTGTVSSGANVLTF. The CDR3 region has the DNA TGCGCCAGCACCAGAACCGGGACAGTTAGCTCTGGGGCCAACGTCCTGACTTTC.

The J gene is TRBJ1-2, the V gene TRBV28; D is undetermined. The CDR3 loop spans 12 amino acids. Germline assignment: CDR1 MDHEN and CDR2 SYDVKM. Deletions cut 2 bases from V and 5 bases from J, with 6 bases between. CDR3 sequence: CASSLRGYGYTF. DNA for the CDR3: TGTGCCAGCAGTTTACGAGGATATGGCTACACCTTC.

V usage is TRBV29-1 and J usage is TRBJ2-3, with 12 bases lining up with TRBD2. V trimming: 0 bases; J trimming: 2 bases; junction bases outside the gene matches: 3. Germline CDR1 reads SQVTM; CDR2 reads ANQGSEA. The CDR3 runs to 16 residues. CDR3 DNA sequence: TGCAGCGTTGAAGACCCTAGCGGGAGGGCCACAGATACGCAGTATTTT. It specifies CSVEDPSGRATDTQYF.

This clone was detected a few times. The rearrangement uses TRBV18 and TRBJ2-5, with a possible D match to TRBD1 (5 bases). Germline V gives CDR1 KGHSH, CDR2 LQKENI. V lost 0 bases and J 2 bases, leaving 19 bases between the germline ends. The CDR3 runs 18 residues. The chain's CDR3 is CASSPPSGRVVGQETQYF. The CDR3 DNA reads as TGTGCCAGCTCACCACCCTCGGGCAGGGTGGTCGGGCAAGAGACCCAGTACTTC.

Concerning this clone: Relative to the germline gene, one junction end is altered; a read error may explain this. The gene calls are TRBV4-1 and TRBJ1-1, with 8 positions matching TRBD1. CDR3 length: 18 amino acids. CDR1 MGHRA and CDR2 YSYEKL come from the germline V gene. The CDR3: CASRQDPIRQGPNTEAFF. As DNA, the CDR3 is TGCGCCAGCAGGCAAGACCCAATCCGACAGGGGCCTAACACTGAAGCTTTCTTT.

This chain joins TRBV18 and TRBJ1-2, with 9 positions matching TRBD1. The CDR3 is 16 amino acids. V gave up 0 bases and J gave up 8 bases; unmatched junction bases: 10. CDR1 KGHSH and CDR2 LQKENI come from the germline V gene. The CDR3 region is CASSPPNSGTGNGYTF. The CDR3 DNA reads TGTGCCAGCTCACCACCGAATTCCGGGACAGGGAACGGCTACACCTTC.

The V gene is TRBV6-6, the J gene TRBJ2-1, with 11 nucleotides matching TRBD2. Germline CDR1 is MNHNY and CDR2 is SVGAGI (reference sequence). CDR3 length: 14 residues. Trimming at V came to 6 bases and at J to 5 bases, leaving 3 bases not matched to a gene. CDR3: CASRGTSGNNEQFF. The CDR3 DNA is TGTGCCAGCAGAGGGACTAGCGGCAACAATGAGCAGTTCTTC.

This clone has only one observation. In nucleotides, the CDR3 is TGTGCCAGCAGTCTCGAGGGCTGGGGTCAGCCCCAGCATTTT. It specifies CASSLEGWGQPQHF. This chain links TRBV27 with TRBJ1-5; D is unresolved. Trimming stripped 5 bases from V and 6 bases from J, with 14 bases between. The CDR3 has 14 amino acids. Germline loops: CDR1 MNHEY, CDR2 SMNVEV (reference sequence).

The CDR3 here is CASSLVGLTIETQYF. The CDR3 coding sequence is TGCGCCAGCAGCTTGGTGGGCCTCACGATTGAGACCCAGTACTTC. This chain joins TRBV5-1 and TRBJ2-5; no definite D call. The V end was cut by 0 bases, the J end by 5 bases, with 14 bases between. CDR3 length: 15 amino acids. Looked up from germline, CDR1 is SGHRS and CDR2 is YFSETQ. The complete variable domain, with remaining parts taken from reference TRBV5-1 and TRBJ2-5, reads KAGVTQTPRYLIKTRGQQVTLSCSPISGHRSVSWYQQTPGQGLQFLFEYFSETQRNKGNFPGRFSGRQFSNSRSEMNVSTLELGDSALYLCASSLVGLTIETQYFGPGTRLLVL.